The sequence of this T cell receptor beta chain was determined in a study of shared clonotypes between healthy human individuals. Regarding the study as a whole: The four-donor shared clonotypes exceeded non-shared clonotypes in generation probability, with non-shared ones scoring lower.

A deep-level run was used for the assay. Each PCR replicate from the sorted subsets contained about 200 ng DNA, which is 25,000 to 30,000 T cell genomes. Profiling relied on immunoSEQ multiplex PCR, and the TCRdb table lists in-frame clones only, not all of them. The data show nearly 2 million clones, about 95% seen once. The V gene's germline CDR1 is MNHNS and CDR2 SASEGT. V shed 7 bases and J shed 3 bases, with 7 bases lying between them. The CDR3 consists of 12 residues. Positively selected for CCR7, the CD45RO-negative cells used as naive CD8 cells excluded terminally differentiated effector memory CD45RA+ cells. Turning to this clone: Antigen specificity is unknown.

The sequence derives from a man aged 18 to 29 in good health. The J gene is TRBJ2-1, the V gene TRBV6-1; D gene uncertain. Material: naive CD8+ T cells sorted from blood. This CDR3 reads CASNLFYNEQFF. For the CDR3, the DNA is TGTGCCAGCAATTTATTCTACAATGAGCAGTTCTTC.